These T cell receptor beta chains were read from a single sample in a study of cytomegalovirus exposure and HLA in healthy donors. Sequencing was performed with immunoSEQ multiplex PCR; in TCRdb, only in-frame clones are kept and a portion is missing. This sample has 150,000 to 200,000 clones; more than 65% occur once, and the top ten carry about 0.5%. The sequencing input was PBMCs. These receptors originate from a woman in her forties or fifties in good health and CMV-seronegative. CDR3s include the opening cysteine and the closing phenylalanine or tryptophan. The D gene is left open where the match is weak.

V: TRBV28
D: -
J: TRBJ1-2
CDR3: CASSTPGQGTGGYTF
DNA: TGTGCCAGCAGTACCCCCGGGCAGGGGACCGGCGGCTACACCTTC

V: TRBV30
D: -
J: TRBJ1-1
CDR3: CAWSLGTEYTEAFF
DNA: TGTGCCTGGAGTCTAGGGACTGAATACACTGAAGCTTTCTTT

V: TRBV11-3
D: -
J: TRBJ1-3
CDR3: CASSLFPGNTIYF
DNA: TGTGCCAGCAGCTTATTTCCGGGAAACACCATATATTTT

V: TRBV19
D: -
J: TRBJ2-2
CDR3: CASLAGRYTGELFF
DNA: TGTGCCAGTCTCGCAGGGCGTTACACCGGGGAGCTGTTTTTT

V: TRBV6-5
D: TRBD1
J: TRBJ1-1
CDR3: CASSYGTGRTEAFF
DNA: TGTGCCAGCAGTTACGGGACAGGTCGCACTGAAGCTTTCTTT

V: TRBV5-8
D: TRBD2
J: TRBJ2-7
CDR3: CASSLSRGGSYEQYF
DNA: TGTGCCAGCAGCTTGTCGCGGGGGGGATCCTACGAGCAGTACTTC

V: TRBV18
D: -
J: TRBJ1-2
CDR3: CASSPDRQEYYGYTF
DNA: TGTGCCAGCTCACCGGACCGACAGGAGTACTATGGCTACACCTTC

V: TRBV4-1
D: TRBD2
J: TRBJ2-3
CDR3: CASSHPGGGLRSDTQYF
DNA: TGCGCCAGCAGCCATCCCGGCGGGGGACTGAGGTCAGATACGCAGTATTTT

V: TRBV28
D: -
J: TRBJ2-3
CDR3: CASSLRGSYTDTQYF
DNA: TGTGCCAGCAGCCTCAGGGGTTCCTACACAGATACGCAGTATTTT

V: TRBV19
D: -
J: TRBJ1-3
CDR3: CASTAAASGNTIYF
DNA: TGTGCCAGTACAGCGGCCGCCTCTGGAAACACCATATATTTT